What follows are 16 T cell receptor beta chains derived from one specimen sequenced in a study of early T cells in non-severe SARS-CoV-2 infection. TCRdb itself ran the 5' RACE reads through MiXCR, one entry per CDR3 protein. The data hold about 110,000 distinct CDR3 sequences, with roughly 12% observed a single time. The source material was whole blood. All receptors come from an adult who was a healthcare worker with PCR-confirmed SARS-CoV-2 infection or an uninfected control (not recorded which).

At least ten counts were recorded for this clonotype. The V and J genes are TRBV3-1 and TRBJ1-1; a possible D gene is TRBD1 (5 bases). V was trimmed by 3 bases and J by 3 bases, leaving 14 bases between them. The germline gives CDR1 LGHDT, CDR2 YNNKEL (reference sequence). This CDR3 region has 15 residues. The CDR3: CASSHPGPQDTEAFF. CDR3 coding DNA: TGTGCCAGCAGCCACCCAGGGCCCCAGGACACTGAAGCTTTCTTT.

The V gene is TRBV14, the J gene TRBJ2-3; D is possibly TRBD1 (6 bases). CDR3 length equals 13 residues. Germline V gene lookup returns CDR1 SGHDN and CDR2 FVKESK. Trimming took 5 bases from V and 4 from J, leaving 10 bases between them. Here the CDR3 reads CASSTSGADTQYF. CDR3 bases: TGTGCCAGCAGCACTTCAGGGGCAGATACGCAGTATTTT.

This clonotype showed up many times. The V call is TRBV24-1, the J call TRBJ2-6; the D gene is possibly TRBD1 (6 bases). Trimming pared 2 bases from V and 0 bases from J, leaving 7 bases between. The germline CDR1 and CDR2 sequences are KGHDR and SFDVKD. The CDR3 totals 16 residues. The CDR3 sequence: CATSDWTVSGANVLTF. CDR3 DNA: TGTGCCACCAGTGATTGGACAGTCTCTGGGGCCAACGTCCTGACTTTC.

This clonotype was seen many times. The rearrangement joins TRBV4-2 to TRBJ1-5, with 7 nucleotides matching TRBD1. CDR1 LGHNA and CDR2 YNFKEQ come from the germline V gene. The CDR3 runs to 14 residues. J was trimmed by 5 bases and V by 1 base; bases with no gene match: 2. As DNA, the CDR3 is TGTGCCAGCAGCCAAGGGGACAGCTATCAGCCCCAGCATTTT. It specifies CASSQGDSYQPQHF.

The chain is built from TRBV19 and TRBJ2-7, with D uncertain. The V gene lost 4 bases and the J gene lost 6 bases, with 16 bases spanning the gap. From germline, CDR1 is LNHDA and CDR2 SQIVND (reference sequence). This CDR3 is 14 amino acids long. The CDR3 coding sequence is TGTGCCAGTAGTAGAGATCCGGGCTTCGGCGAGCAGTACTTC. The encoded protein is CASSRDPGFGEQYF.

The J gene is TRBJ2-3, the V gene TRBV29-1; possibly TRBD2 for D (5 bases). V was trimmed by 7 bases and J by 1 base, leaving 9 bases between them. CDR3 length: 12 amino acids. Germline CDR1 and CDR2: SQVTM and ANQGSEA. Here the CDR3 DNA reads TGCAGCGCTGCCGGGGGCACAGATACGCAGTATTTT. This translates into CSAAGGTDTQYF.

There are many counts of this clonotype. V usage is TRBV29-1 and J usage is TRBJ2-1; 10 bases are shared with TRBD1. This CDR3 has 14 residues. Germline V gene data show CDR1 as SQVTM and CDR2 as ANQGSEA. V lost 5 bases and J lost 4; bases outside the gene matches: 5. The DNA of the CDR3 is TGCAGCGTTTCGACAGGGGGCGGATACAATGAGCAGTTCTTC. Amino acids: CSVSTGGGYNEQFF.

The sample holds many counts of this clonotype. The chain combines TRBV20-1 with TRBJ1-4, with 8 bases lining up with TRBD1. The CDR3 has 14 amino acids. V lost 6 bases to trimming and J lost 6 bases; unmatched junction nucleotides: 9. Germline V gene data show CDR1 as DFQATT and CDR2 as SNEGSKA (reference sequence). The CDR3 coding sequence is TGCAGTGCCATGCCACGGGACAGGCATGAAAAACTGTTTTTT. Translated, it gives CSAMPRDRHEKLFF.

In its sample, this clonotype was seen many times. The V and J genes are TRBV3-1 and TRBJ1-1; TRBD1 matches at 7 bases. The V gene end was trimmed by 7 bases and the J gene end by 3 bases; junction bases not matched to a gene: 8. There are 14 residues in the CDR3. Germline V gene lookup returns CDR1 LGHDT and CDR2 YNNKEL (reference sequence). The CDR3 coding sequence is TGTGCCAGCACCGGGACAGAGAGCTACACTGAAGCTTTCTTT. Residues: CASTGTESYTEAFF.

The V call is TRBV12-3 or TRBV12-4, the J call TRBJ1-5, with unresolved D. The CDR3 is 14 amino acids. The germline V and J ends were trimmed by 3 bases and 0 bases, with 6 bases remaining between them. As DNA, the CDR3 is TGTGCCAGCAGTTTTGGAGATAGCAATCAGCCCCAGCATTTT. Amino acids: CASSFGDSNQPQHF.

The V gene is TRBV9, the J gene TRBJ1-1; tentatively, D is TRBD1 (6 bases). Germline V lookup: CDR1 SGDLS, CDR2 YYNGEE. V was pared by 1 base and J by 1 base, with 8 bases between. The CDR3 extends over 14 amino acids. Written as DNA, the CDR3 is TGTGCCAGCAGCGTACACAGGGAGAACACTGAAGCTTTCTTT. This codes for CASSVHRENTEAFF.

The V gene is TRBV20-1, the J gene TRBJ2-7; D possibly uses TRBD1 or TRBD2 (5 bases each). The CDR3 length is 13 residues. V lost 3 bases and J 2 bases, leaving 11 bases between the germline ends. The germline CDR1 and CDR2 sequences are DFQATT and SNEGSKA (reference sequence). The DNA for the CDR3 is TGCAGTGCTAGGAGGGGACCCCCCTACGAGCAGTACTTC. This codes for CSARRGPPYEQYF.

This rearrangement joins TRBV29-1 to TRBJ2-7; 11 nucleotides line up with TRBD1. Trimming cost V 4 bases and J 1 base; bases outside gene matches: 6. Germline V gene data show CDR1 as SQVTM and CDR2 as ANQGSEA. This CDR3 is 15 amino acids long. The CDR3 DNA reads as TGCAGCGTTGCAACCGGGACAGGGGGGTCCTACGAGCAGTACTTC. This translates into CSVATGTGGSYEQYF.

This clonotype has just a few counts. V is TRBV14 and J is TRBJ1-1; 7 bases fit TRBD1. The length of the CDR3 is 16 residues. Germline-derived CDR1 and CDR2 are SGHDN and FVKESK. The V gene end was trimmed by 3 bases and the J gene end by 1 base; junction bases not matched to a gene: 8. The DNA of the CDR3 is TGTGCCAGCAGCCATAGGGACAGAGTGAAGAACACTGAAGCTTTCTTT. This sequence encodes CASSHRDRVKNTEAFF.

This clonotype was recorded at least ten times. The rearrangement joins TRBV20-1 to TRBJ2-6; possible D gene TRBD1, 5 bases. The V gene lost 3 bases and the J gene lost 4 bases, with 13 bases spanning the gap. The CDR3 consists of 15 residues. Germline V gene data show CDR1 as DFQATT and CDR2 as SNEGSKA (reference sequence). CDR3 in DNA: TGCAGTGCTAGGGGGCCCGTGAGAGGGGCCAACGTCCTGACTTTC. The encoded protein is CSARGPVRGANVLTF.

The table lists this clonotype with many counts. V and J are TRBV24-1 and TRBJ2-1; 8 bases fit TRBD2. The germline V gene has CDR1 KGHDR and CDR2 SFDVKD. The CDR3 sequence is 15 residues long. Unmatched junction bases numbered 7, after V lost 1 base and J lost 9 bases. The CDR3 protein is CATSDFGSGNGEQFF. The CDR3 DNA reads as TGTGCCACCAGTGATTTTGGTAGCGGGAATGGTGAGCAGTTCTTC.